Below are 19 T cell receptor beta chains sequenced from a single sample in a study of T cell repertoires in cytomegalovirus infection. TCRdb reprocessed the reads with MiXCR, giving one entry per CDR3 protein. The sample lists fewer than 350,000 distinct CDR3 sequences, roughly 15% seen once, with around 12% in the top ten. The sample consisted of PBMCs. The receptors shown here come from a human donor in good health (CMV status not recorded). Some clones in this sample may be carry-over from other donors' samples.

This chain joins TRBV12-3 or TRBV12-4 and TRBJ2-4; no definite D call. The CDR3 length is 11 residues. V lost 1 base and J 12 bases, leaving 7 bases between the germline ends. CDR3: CASSLGSSQYF. The CDR3 nucleotides read TGTGCCAGCAGTTTAGGGTCAAGTCAGTACTTC.

This clonotype was detected only a few times. The chain has TRBV20-1 and TRBJ1-5; D unclear. The CDR3 contains 14 residues. V gave up 6 bases and J gave up 2 bases, with 14 bases separating them. Germline V gene data show CDR1 as DFQATT and CDR2 as SNEGSKA (reference sequence). The CDR3 spells CSARASVGNQPQHF. CDR3 bases: TGCAGTGCCCGCGCGTCGGTTGGCAATCAGCCCCAGCATTTT.

In its sample, this clonotype was seen a few times. The CDR3 coding sequence is TGCAGTGCTAGCCGGACAGGGGGCGGGGGTAATGAAAAACTGTTTTTT. Amino acid sequence: CSASRTGGGGNEKLFF. The chain couples TRBV20-1 to TRBJ1-4; 11 positions agree with TRBD1. CDR1 DFQATT and CDR2 SNEGSKA come from the germline V gene (reference sequence). V trimming: 3 bases; J trimming: 4 bases; junction bases outside the gene matches: 7. The length of the CDR3 is 16 residues.

This clonotype was picked up many times. The chain joins TRBV7-2 to TRBJ2-5, with D possibly TRBD1 on 6 matching bases. Germline-derived CDR1 and CDR2 are SGHTA and FQGNSA. V lost 5 bases and J 5 bases, leaving 18 bases between the germline ends. The CDR3 is 15 residues long. In DNA form, the CDR3 reads TGTGCCAGCAGCCAGGGGTGGGGGCGGCGCGAGACCCAGTACTTC. The encoded protein is CASSQGWGRRETQYF.

This clonotype came up many times. The V and J genes are TRBV7-9 and TRBJ1-1; no clear D. V lost 2 bases to trimming and J lost 1 base, with 8 bases between them. The CDR3 extends over 14 amino acids. CDR1 and CDR2 from the germline V gene are SEHNR and FQNEAQ (reference sequence). The CDR3 loop reads CASSLFEGNTEAFF. The CDR3 DNA is TGTGCCAGCAGCTTATTTGAAGGGAACACTGAAGCTTTCTTT.

This clonotype was detected only a few times. The gene calls are TRBV18 and TRBJ2-5, with D possibly being TRBD2 (5 bases). V lost 2 bases, J lost 5 bases, and 15 bases lay in between. CDR3 length equals 15 residues. Germline CDR1 and CDR2: KGHSH and LQKENI. The CDR3 loop reads CASSPSPSPGETQYF. CDR3 DNA sequence: TGTGCCAGCTCACCATCACCTAGCCCGGGGGAGACCCAGTACTTC. The whole variable domain, remainder taken from reference TRBV18 and TRBJ2-5, is NAGVMQNPRHLVRRRGQEARLRCSPMKGHSHVYWYRQLPEEGLKFMVYLQKENIIDESGMPKERFSAEFPKEGPSILRIQQVVRGDSAAYFCASSPSPSPGETQYFGPGTRLLVL.

This clonotype was counted at least ten times. This chain connects TRBV7-8 to TRBJ2-3; tentative D call: TRBD1 (6 bases). CDR3 size: 16 residues. The germline V and J ends were trimmed by 1 base and 5 bases, with 16 bases remaining between them. Per the germline V gene, CDR1 is SGHVS and CDR2 is FQNEAQ. For the CDR3, the DNA is TGTGCCAGCAGCTTAGAACGGGCAGGGGCGGTAGATACGCAGTATTTT. Protein: CASSLERAGAVDTQYF.

This clonotype turned up a few times. The chain joins TRBV27 to TRBJ2-4, with TRBD1 as a possible D gene (5 bases). In germline, CDR1 is MNHEY, CDR2 SMNVEV (reference sequence). The CDR3 has 13 amino acids. The V end was cut by 4 bases, the J end by 8 bases, with 12 bases between. In DNA, the CDR3 is TGTGCCAGCAGTTCAATCAGGGAACACATTCAGTACTTC. This gives the protein CASSSIREHIQYF.

This clonotype has just a few counts. The chain uses TRBV6-6 and TRBJ1-2; no clear D gene. In germline, CDR1 is MNHNY, CDR2 SVGAGI (reference sequence). The V end lost 0 bases, the J end lost 4 bases, and 12 bases lay between the germline ends. This CDR3 is built from 15 residues. Here the CDR3 DNA reads TGTGCCAGCAGTTACTCGAATATGGGCGGCTATGGCTACACCTTC. Residues: CASSYSNMGGYGYTF.

This chain joins TRBV15 and TRBJ1-5; D gene ambiguous. The CDR3 sequence is 15 residues long. Trimming stripped 0 bases from V and 0 bases from J, with 6 bases between. Per the germline V gene, CDR1 is LNHNV and CDR2 is YYDKDF (reference sequence). The DNA of the CDR3 is TGTGCCACCAGCAGAGACAGGTATAGCAATCAGCCCCAGCATTTT. Its protein product is CATSRDRYSNQPQHF.

This clonotype was seen repeatedly, ten times or more. One end of the junction is discordant with germline, which a read error may explain. The rearrangement uses TRBV7-2 and TRBJ2-5; 11 nucleotides match TRBD2. The germline gives CDR1 SGHTA, CDR2 FQGNSA. The CDR3 spans 15 residues. The CDR3 DNA reads as TGTGCCAGCAGTTTAGCGGGGGGGCTCGGGGAGACCCAGTACTTC. It codes for CASSLAGGLGETQYF.

The chain joins TRBV29-1 to TRBJ2-3; tentative D call: TRBD1 (5 bases). This CDR3 comprises 13 residues. V was trimmed by 3 bases and J by 10 bases, leaving 17 bases between them. Looked up from germline, CDR1 is SQVTM and CDR2 is ANQGSEA. In DNA, the CDR3 is TGCAGCGTTGAGGACCTCTTCAGGGTTGCGCAGTATTTT. Translation gives CSVEDLFRVAQYF.

V usage is TRBV12-3 or TRBV12-4 and J usage is TRBJ2-2; D remains unclear. The CDR3 extends over 15 amino acids. Trimming took off 7 bases at V and 2 bases at J, with 14 bases between the two ends. CDR3 residues: CASTPGRLNTGELFF. In DNA form, the CDR3 reads TGTGCCAGCACCCCCGGCAGACTTAACACCGGGGAGCTGTTTTTT.

This clonotype was counted only a few times. The chain's CDR3 is CASSLRLAGYETQYF. As DNA, the CDR3 is TGTGCCAGCAGCTTAAGGCTAGCGGGGTATGAGACCCAGTACTTC. The gene calls are TRBV7-2 and TRBJ2-5; 9 bases map to TRBD2. V lost 2 bases to trimming and J lost 5 bases; unmatched junction nucleotides: 6. Per germline, CDR1 SGHTA and CDR2 FQGNSA. This CDR3 comprises 15 residues.

This clonotype came up a few times. The gene calls are TRBV12-3 or TRBV12-4 and TRBJ2-7, with 14 positions matching TRBD2. J was trimmed by 6 bases and V by 5 bases; bases with no gene match: 9. The CDR3 spans 16 residues. The CDR3 loop reads CASSPAGTSGGPEQYF. CDR3 DNA sequence: TGTGCCAGCAGTCCGGCCGGGACTAGCGGGGGCCCCGAGCAGTACTTC.

The gene calls are TRBV15 and TRBJ2-2, with 9 bases fitting TRBD1. Germline V gene lookup returns CDR1 LNHNV and CDR2 YYDKDF (reference sequence). V lost 0 bases to trimming and J lost 1 base; unmatched junction nucleotides: 6. The CDR3 extends over 18 amino acids. The CDR3 protein is CATSRELPGQGNTGELFF. The DNA of the CDR3 is TGTGCCACCAGCAGAGAATTACCGGGACAGGGGAACACCGGGGAGCTGTTTTTT.

The sample holds many counts of this clonotype. The V gene is TRBV7-2, the J gene TRBJ2-5; tentatively, D is TRBD1 (5 bases). Germline-derived CDR1 and CDR2 are SGHTA and FQGNSA. The CDR3 is 14 amino acids. Trimming shortened V by 5 bases and J by 5 bases, and 15 bases separated the two germline ends. The CDR3 protein is CASSRTKGWETQYF. The CDR3 coding sequence is TGTGCCAGCAGCCGAACAAAGGGGTGGGAGACCCAGTACTTC. Supplemented by reference TRBV7-2 and TRBJ2-5, the full variable domain reads GAGVSQSPSNKVTEKGKDVELRCDPISGHTALYWYRQSLGQGLEFLIYFQGNSAPDKSGLPSDRFSAERTGGSVSTLTIQRTQQEDSAVYLCASSRTKGWETQYFGPGTRLLVL.

This clonotype was detected many times. V and J are TRBV4-1 and TRBJ1-3; a possible D gene is TRBD1 (6 bases). CDR3 length equals 16 residues. With 0 bases removed from V and 2 bases from J, the gap between germline ends came to 11 bases. Germline loops: CDR1 MGHRA, CDR2 YSYEKL. This CDR3 is CASSQDEAGAGNTIYF. The CDR3 region has the DNA TGCGCCAGCAGCCAAGATGAGGCAGGGGCTGGAAACACCATATATTTT.

This clonotype was seen more than once but under ten times. The J gene is TRBJ1-1, the V gene TRBV7-8; the D gene is possibly TRBD1 (6 bases). This CDR3 has 12 amino acids. V was cut by 5 bases and J by 11 bases, with 15 bases left in between. Germline CDR1 reads SGHVS; CDR2 reads FQNEAQ. The CDR3 coding sequence is TGTGCCAGCAGCACACAGGGACTGGGTGCTTTCTTT. Residues: CASSTQGLGAFF.